One sample yielded the 10 T cell receptor beta chains listed below, sequenced in a study of blood T cell repertoires in COVID-19. TCRdb's table, derived via immunoSEQ multiplex PCR, lists solely in-frame clones and lacks some. The sample holds roughly 250,000 clones, approximately 85% seen once. The sequencing input was peripheral blood. All receptors derive from a human donor with COVID-19, enrolled during active disease. The donor label of this sample is uncertain.

Only one count was recorded for this clone. The rearrangement joins TRBV28 to TRBJ2-5; TRBD2 aligns across 13 bases. J gave up 2 bases and V 5 bases, and 8 bases lay outside the gene matches. The CDR3 has 17 amino acids. CDR1 is MDHEN, CDR2 SYDVKM, per germline. CDR3 protein: CASSTMTSGRKQETQYF. CDR3 sequence (DNA): TGTGCCAGCAGTACCATGACTAGCGGGAGGAAACAAGAGACCCAGTACTTC.

This clone was detected only a few times. The rearrangement links TRBV19 to TRBJ2-1; 14 bases are a match to TRBD2. Germline V gene sequence: CDR1 LNHDA, CDR2 SQIVND (reference sequence). With V trimmed by 7 bases and J by 10 bases, 9 bases remained unmatched. The CDR3 consists of 15 residues. The CDR3 nucleotides are TGTGCCAGTACTCCGGGACTAGCGGGAGTGCACGAGCAGTTCTTC. This gives the protein CASTPGLAGVHEQFF.

The CDR3 spells CASSLNVRYGYTF. Written as DNA, the CDR3 is TGCGCCAGCAGCTTGAACGTACGGTATGGCTACACCTTC. The chain employs TRBV5-1 and TRBJ1-2; no reliable D call. The CDR3 consists of 13 residues. Per the germline V gene, CDR1 is SGHRS and CDR2 is YFSETQ. The V gene lost 1 base and the J gene lost 5 bases, with 9 bases spanning the gap.

The J gene is TRBJ2-5, the V gene TRBV9; D may be TRBD1 (6 bases). The CDR3 sequence is 14 residues long. The V and J ends lost 6 bases and 7 bases respectively, with 19 bases between them. CDR1 is SGDLS, CDR2 YYNGEE, per germline. This CDR3 is CASNLGGTVGTQYF. CDR3 nucleotide sequence: TGTGCCAGCAACCTAGGGGGTACGGTGGGGACCCAGTACTTC.

The V gene is TRBV5-1, the J gene TRBJ2-3, with D possibly TRBD2 on 6 matching bases. Deletions cut 5 bases from V and 0 bases from J, with 16 bases between. Per germline, CDR1 SGHRS and CDR2 YFSETQ. The CDR3 is made up of 16 amino acids. The CDR3 DNA reads TGCGCCAGCAGGGCTAGCGCAGATCCTAGCACAGATACGCAGTATTTT. This gives the protein CASRASADPSTDTQYF.

The chain recombines TRBV28 with TRBJ2-3; 8 bases are shared with TRBD2. V lost 3 bases to trimming and J lost 2 bases; unmatched junction nucleotides: 10. The CDR3 is 17 amino acids. Germline lookup yields CDR1 MDHEN and CDR2 SYDVKM. The CDR3 bases are TGTGCCAGCAGTTTCCTCGGTAGTAGCGGGATCACAGATACGCAGTATTTT. It translates to CASSFLGSSGITDTQYF. The full variable domain, with the rest looked up from reference TRBV28 and TRBJ2-3, is DVKVTQSSRYLVKRTGEKVFLECVQDMDHENMFWYRQDPGLGLRLIYFSYDVKMKEKGDIPEGYSVSREKKERFSLILESASTNQTSMYLCASSFLGSSGITDTQYFGPGTRLTVL.

This clone was observed a single time. The J gene is TRBJ2-1, the V gene TRBV30; 10 nucleotides agree with TRBD2. V gave up 2 bases and J gave up 10 bases; unmatched junction bases: 5. This CDR3 has 13 residues. CDR1 GTSNPN and CDR2 SVGIG come from the germline V gene (reference sequence). The CDR3 DNA reads TGTGCCTGGAGTCGACAGCGGGAGGGGGAGCAGTTCTTC. This encodes CAWSRQREGEQFF.

The chain employs TRBV19 and TRBJ1-5; D unresolved. Germline V gene data show CDR1 as LNHDA and CDR2 as SQIVND (reference sequence). V lost 8 bases, J lost 6 bases, and 8 bases lay in between. The CDR3 extends over 11 amino acids. DNA of the CDR3: TGTGCCAGTGGTAGCGGTCAGCCCCAGCATTTT. Its translation is CASGSGQPQHF.

This chain connects TRBV6-4 to TRBJ1-5; no clear D. The CDR3 is 14 amino acids. Looked up from germline, CDR1 is MRHNA and CDR2 is SNTAGT. V lost 2 bases and J 0 bases, leaving 5 bases between the germline ends. The CDR3 nucleotides are TGTGCCAGCAGTGACCCTAGTAGCAATCAGCCCCAGCATTTT. Encoded protein: CASSDPSSNQPQHF.

This chain joins TRBV19 and TRBJ1-1; TRBD1 agrees at 9 bases. This CDR3 is 14 amino acids long. The germline V gene has CDR1 LNHDA and CDR2 SQIVND (reference sequence). Germline trimming cut 7 bases from V and 5 bases from J; bases unmatched to any gene: 8. Here the CDR3 DNA reads TGTGCCAGTACCTTAGACAGGGGGATAACTGAAGCTTTCTTT. It yields the protein CASTLDRGITEAFF.